A single T cell receptor (beta chain) is shown here with its context. Antigen unknown. This sample was taken from a study of blood T cells in healthy people across ages. General study findings and limits: TCR beta diversity, measured per million T cells, fell in a roughly linear way with age.

The germline V gene encodes CDR1 MNHEY and CDR2 SMNVEV (reference sequence). The CDR3 sequence is 15 residues long. A sample-barcoded 5' primer and a J-beta primer mix were used in a second PCR of roughly 6 to 12 cycles. TCRdb reprocessed the 5' RACE reads via MiXCR and lists one record per CDR3 protein. The sample comprises almost 550,000 distinct CDR3 sequences, around 24% of which are singletons, and 8.5% to 9.5% rests with the top ten. These data also formed part of another study, on T cells of mothers and their children. That report notes: Donation was provided by three healthy Caucasian mothers along with their six children. Thymic selection molds TCR recombination products alike in related and unrelated pairs.

The gene calls are TRBV27 and TRBJ2-5; either TRBD1 or TRBD2 may supply D (5 bases each). The DNA end is more similar to TRBJ2-7, so the J call may be wrong. Sequences were obtained from blood. This receptor was identified in a boy aged 5-17 years in good health. DNA of the CDR3: TGTGCCAGCAGTTCGAGGGGCTTAAGCTCCTACGAGCAGTACTTC. This translates into CASSSRGLSSYEQYF.